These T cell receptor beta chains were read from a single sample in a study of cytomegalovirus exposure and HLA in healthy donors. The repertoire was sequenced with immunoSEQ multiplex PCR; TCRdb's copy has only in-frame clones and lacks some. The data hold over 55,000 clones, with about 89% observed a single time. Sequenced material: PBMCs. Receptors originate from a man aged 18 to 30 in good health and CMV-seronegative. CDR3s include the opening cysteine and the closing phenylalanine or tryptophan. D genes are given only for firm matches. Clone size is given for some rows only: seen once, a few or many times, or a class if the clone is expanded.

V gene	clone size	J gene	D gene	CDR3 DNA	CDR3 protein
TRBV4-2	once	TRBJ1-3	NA	TGTGCCAGCAGCCAAACCCAGGATGCGGGAAACACCATATATTTT	CASSQTQDAGNTIYF
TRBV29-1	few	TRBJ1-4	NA	TGCAGCGTCGACGAAGGAGGGGAAAAACTGTTTTTT	CSVDEGGEKLFF
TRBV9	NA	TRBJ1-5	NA	TGTGCCAGCAGCGTATGGGGGGGGCAACAGCCCCAGCATTTT	CASSVWGGQQPQHF
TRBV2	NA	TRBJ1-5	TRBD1	TGTGCCAGCAGTGAACAGGGGGGAAGCAATCAGCCCCAGCATTTT	CASSEQGGSNQPQHF
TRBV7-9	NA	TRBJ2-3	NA	TGTGCCAGCAGCCGCGTTCAAGGGGGAGGGGAATATACGCAGTATTTT	CASSRVQGGGEYTQYF
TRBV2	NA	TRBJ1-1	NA	TGTGCCAGCAGTGAATCCCCGGGGGCTGAAGCTTTCTTT	CASSESPGAEAFF
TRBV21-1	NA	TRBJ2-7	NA	TGTGCCAGCAGCCTCGGTCGGGACTCCCTTACCTACGAGCAGTACTTC	CASSLGRDSLTYEQYF
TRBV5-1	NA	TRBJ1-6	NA	TGCGCCAGCAGCTTGGTAACGGGGGAATTAAGATCACCCCTCCACTTT	CASSLVTGELRSPLHF
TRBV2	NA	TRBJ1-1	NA	TGTGCCAGCATCTTAACACAGAACACTGAAGCTTTCTTT	CASILTQNTEAFF
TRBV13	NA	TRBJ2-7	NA	TGTGCCAGCAGCTTAGGACTAGGCTACGAGCAGTACTTC	CASSLGLGYEQYF
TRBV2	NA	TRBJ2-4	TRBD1	TGTGCCAGCAGTATGGGACAGACCGGGCGTGGAAACATTCAGTACTTC	CASSMGQTGRGNIQYF
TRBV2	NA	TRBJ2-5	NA	TGTGCCAGCAAGTTGGGCCCTCAAGAGACCCAGTACTTC	CASKLGPQETQYF
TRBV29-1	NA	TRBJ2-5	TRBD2	TGCAGCGTACATAGCGGGGGGTCGTACCAAGAGACCCAGTACTTC	CSVHSGGSYQETQYF
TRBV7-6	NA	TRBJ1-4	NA	TGTGCCAGCAGCTTATACGACACCGCAACTAATGAAAAACTGTTTTTT	CASSLYDTATNEKLFF
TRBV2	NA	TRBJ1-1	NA	TGTGCCAGCAGTGCTGACATGGGTACTGAAGCTTTCTTT	CASSADMGTEAFF
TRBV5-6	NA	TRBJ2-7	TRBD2	TGTGCCAGCAGCCCCGCTAGCGGTAACGAGCAGTACTTC	CASSPASGNEQYF
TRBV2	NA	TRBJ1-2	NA	TGTGCCAGCAGCCCTTCTCGATCGGGATATGGCTACACCTTC	CASSPSRSGYGYTF
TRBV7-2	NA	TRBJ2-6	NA	TGTGCCAGCAGCGGGGTCGGGGGGCGCATCTCTGGGGCCAACGTCCTGACTTTC	CASSGVGGRISGANVLTF
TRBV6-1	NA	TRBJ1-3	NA	TGTGCCAGCCACGGACAAGGGCCAAACACCATATATTTT	CASHGQGPNTIYF
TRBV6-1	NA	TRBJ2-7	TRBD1	TGTGCCAGCACCATGGGACAGGCCTACGAGCAGTACTTC	CASTMGQAYEQYF
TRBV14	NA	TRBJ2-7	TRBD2	TGTGCCAGCAGCCAACTGGCGGGGGGACCCTACGAGCAGTACTTC	CASSQLAGGPYEQYF
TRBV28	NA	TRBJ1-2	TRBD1	TGTGCCAGCAGTTTATACGGGGGACAGGGGCTGATCACCTTC	CASSLYGGQGLITF
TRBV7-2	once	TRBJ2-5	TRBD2	TGTGCCAGCAGCTTAATGAGTGGAATAGCGGGGGGGCGAGAGACCCAGTACTTC	CASSLMSGIAGGRETQYF
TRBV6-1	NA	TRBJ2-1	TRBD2	TGTGCCAGCAGTGAAGCAATCGGGTATAGCGGGGGACCGGCGGATGAGCAGTTCTTC	CASSEAIGYSGGPADEQFF
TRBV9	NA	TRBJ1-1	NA	TGTGCCAGCACCACGACATTGAACACTGAAGCTTTCTTT	CASTTTLNTEAFF